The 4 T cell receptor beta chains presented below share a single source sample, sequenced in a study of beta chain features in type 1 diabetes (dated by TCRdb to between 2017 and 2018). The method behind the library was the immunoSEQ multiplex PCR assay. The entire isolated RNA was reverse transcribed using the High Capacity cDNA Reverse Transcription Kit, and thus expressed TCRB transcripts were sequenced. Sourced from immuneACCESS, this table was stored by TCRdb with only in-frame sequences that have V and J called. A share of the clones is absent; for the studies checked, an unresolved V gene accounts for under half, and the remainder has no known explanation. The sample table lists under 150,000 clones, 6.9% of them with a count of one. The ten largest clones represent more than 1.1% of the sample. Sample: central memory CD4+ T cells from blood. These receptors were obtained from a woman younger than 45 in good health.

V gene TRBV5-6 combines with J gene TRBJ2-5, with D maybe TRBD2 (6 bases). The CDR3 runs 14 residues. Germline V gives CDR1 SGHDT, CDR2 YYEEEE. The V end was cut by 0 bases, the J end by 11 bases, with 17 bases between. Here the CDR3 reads CASSLVGDFGEQYF. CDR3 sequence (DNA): TGTGCCAGCAGCTTGGTGGGGGACTTTGGAGAGCAGTACTTC.

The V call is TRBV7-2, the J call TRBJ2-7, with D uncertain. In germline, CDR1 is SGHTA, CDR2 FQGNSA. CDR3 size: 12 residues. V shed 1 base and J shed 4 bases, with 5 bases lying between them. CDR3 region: CASSLVPYEQYF. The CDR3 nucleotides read TGTGCCAGCAGCTTAGTCCCTTACGAGCAGTACTTC. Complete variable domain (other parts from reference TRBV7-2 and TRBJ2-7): GAGVSQSPSNKVTEKGKDVELRCDPISGHTALYWYRQSLGQGLEFLIYFQGNSAPDKSGLPSDRFSAERTGGSVSTLTIQRTQQEDSAVYLCASSLVPYEQYFGPGTRLTVT.

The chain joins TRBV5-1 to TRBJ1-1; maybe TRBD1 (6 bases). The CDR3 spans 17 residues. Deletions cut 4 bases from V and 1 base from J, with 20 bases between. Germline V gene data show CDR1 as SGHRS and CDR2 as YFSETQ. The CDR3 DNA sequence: TGCGCCAGCAGCCCCGGAAATACAGGGTTAGCGAACACTGAAGCTTTCTTT. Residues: CASSPGNTGLANTEAFF.

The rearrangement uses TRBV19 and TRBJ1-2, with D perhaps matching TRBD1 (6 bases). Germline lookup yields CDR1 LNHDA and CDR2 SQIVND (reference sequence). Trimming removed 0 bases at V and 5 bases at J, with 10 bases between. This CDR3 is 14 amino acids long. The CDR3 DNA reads TGTGCCAGTAGTATAGAGGACAGCGCGTATGGCTACACCTTC. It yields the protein CASSIEDSAYGYTF. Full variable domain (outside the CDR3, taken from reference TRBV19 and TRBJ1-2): DGGITQSPKYLFRKEGQNVTLSCEQNLNHDAMYWYRQDPGQGLRLIYYSQIVNDFQKGDIAEGYSVSREKKESFPLTVTSAQKNPTAFYLCASSIEDSAYGYTFGSGTRLTVV.